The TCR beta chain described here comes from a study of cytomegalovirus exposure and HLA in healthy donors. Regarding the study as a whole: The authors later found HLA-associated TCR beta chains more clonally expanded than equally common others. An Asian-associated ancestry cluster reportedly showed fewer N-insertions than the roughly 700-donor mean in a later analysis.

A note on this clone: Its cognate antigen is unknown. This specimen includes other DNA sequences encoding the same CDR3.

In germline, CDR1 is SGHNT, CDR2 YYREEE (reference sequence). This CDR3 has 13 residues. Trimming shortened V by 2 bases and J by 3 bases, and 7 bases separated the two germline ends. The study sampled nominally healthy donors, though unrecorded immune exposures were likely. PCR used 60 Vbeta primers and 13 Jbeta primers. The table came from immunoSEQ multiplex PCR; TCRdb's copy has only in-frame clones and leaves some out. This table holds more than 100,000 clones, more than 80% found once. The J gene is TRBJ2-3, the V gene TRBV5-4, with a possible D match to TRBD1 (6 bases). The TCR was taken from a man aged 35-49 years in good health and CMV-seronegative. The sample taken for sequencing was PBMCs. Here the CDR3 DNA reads TGTGCCAGCAGCTTACAGGGAACAGATACGCAGTATTTT. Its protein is CASSLQGTDTQYF. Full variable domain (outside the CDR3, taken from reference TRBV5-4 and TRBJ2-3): ETGVTQSPTHLIKTRGQQVTLRCSSQSGHNTVSWYQQALGQGPQFIFQYYREEENGRGNFPPRFSGLQFPNYSSELNVNALELDDSALYLCASSLQGTDTQYFGPGTRLTVL.